A selection of T cell receptor beta chains follows, all from one sample in a study of CD8 T cells in ankylosing spondylitis. MiXCR, run by TCRdb on the 5' RACE reads, gives a single entry per CDR3 protein. The sample records hundreds of thousands of distinct CDR3 sequences, around 32% being singletons. Sequencing used blood, either unsorted or a sorted T cell fraction (not recorded which). All receptors derive from a male donor with ankylosing spondylitis or in good health (not recorded which). Each CDR3 is given with its conserved first and last residue. Fields, in order: D gene, V gene, clone size, J gene, CDR3 protein, CDR3 DNA. D genes are given only for firm matches. Clone sizes are given selectively: once, few, many, or a class where the clone is expanded.

D gene: TRBD2
V gene: TRBV20-1
clone size: few
J gene: TRBJ2-2
CDR3 protein: CSARERGGILTGELFF
CDR3 DNA: TGCAGTGCTAGGGAGCGGGGGGGAATTTTGACCGGGGAGCTGTTTTTT

D gene: -
V gene: TRBV5-6
clone size: -
J gene: TRBJ1-2
CDR3 protein: CASSANYGYTF
CDR3 DNA: TGTGCCAGCAGCGCCAATTATGGCTACACCTTC

D gene: -
V gene: TRBV10-3
clone size: -
J gene: TRBJ2-3
CDR3 protein: CAIRGTGVDTQYF
CDR3 DNA: TGTGCCATCAGAGGGACGGGGGTTGATACGCAGTATTTT

D gene: -
V gene: TRBV5-1
clone size: -
J gene: TRBJ1-2
CDR3 protein: CASSLGDIYGYTF
CDR3 DNA: TGCGCCAGCAGCTTGGGGGACATCTATGGCTACACCTTC

D gene: -
V gene: TRBV10-3
clone size: -
J gene: TRBJ2-3
CDR3 protein: CATMATSDTQYF
CDR3 DNA: TGTGCCACCATGGCGACCTCAGATACGCAGTATTTT

D gene: -
V gene: TRBV7-9
clone size: -
J gene: TRBJ2-5
CDR3 protein: CASSLPRAAQETQYF
CDR3 DNA: TGTGCCAGCAGCTTACCCCGGGCAGCCCAAGAGACCCAGTACTTC

D gene: -
V gene: TRBV29-1
clone size: many
J gene: TRBJ2-1
CDR3 protein: CSVDSYNEQFF
CDR3 DNA: TGCAGCGTTGACAGTTACAATGAGCAGTTCTTC

D gene: TRBD1
V gene: TRBV15
clone size: few
J gene: TRBJ2-5
CDR3 protein: CATSREPQGQETQYF
CDR3 DNA: TGTGCCACCAGCAGAGAACCACAGGGGCAAGAGACCCAGTACTTC

D gene: -
V gene: TRBV20-1
clone size: -
J gene: TRBJ1-1
CDR3 protein: CSSKGQTNTEAFF
CDR3 DNA: TGCAGTTCGAAGGGACAAACGAACACTGAAGCTTTCTTT

D gene: -
V gene: TRBV7-9
clone size: few
J gene: TRBJ2-5
CDR3 protein: CASSLAGVETQYF
CDR3 DNA: TGTGCCAGCAGCTTGGCCGGGGTGGAGACCCAGTACTTC

D gene: -
V gene: TRBV6-5
clone size: few
J gene: TRBJ1-2
CDR3 protein: CASSYLATAANYGYTF
CDR3 DNA: TGTGCCAGCAGTTACTTGGCAACAGCAGCTAACTATGGCTACACCTTC

D gene: -
V gene: TRBV20-1
clone size: -
J gene: TRBJ2-7
CDR3 protein: CSASGQTYEQYF
CDR3 DNA: TGCAGTGCGTCGGGCCAGACCTACGAGCAGTACTTC

D gene: -
V gene: TRBV27
clone size: -
J gene: TRBJ2-3
CDR3 protein: CASSFLWTSTDTQYF
CDR3 DNA: TGTGCCAGCAGTTTTCTTTGGACTAGCACAGATACGCAGTATTTT

D gene: -
V gene: TRBV2
clone size: few
J gene: TRBJ2-2
CDR3 protein: CASSGDANTGELFF
CDR3 DNA: TGTGCCAGCAGCGGGGACGCGAACACCGGGGAGCTGTTTTTT

D gene: TRBD1
V gene: TRBV6-1
clone size: -
J gene: TRBJ1-2
CDR3 protein: CASREGGTANYGYTF
CDR3 DNA: TGTGCCAGCAGGGAGGGGGGGACAGCAAACTATGGCTACACCTTC

D gene: -
V gene: TRBV4-1
clone size: few
J gene: TRBJ2-1
CDR3 protein: CASRTSTEQFF
CDR3 DNA: TGCGCCAGCCGAACTTCCACTGAGCAGTTCTTC

D gene: TRBD1
V gene: TRBV15
clone size: -
J gene: TRBJ1-1
CDR3 protein: CATSRPGTGKAEAFF
CDR3 DNA: TGTGCCACCAGCAGACCAGGGACAGGGAAAGCTGAAGCTTTCTTT

D gene: -
V gene: TRBV6-1
clone size: many
J gene: TRBJ1-6
CDR3 protein: CASSLRDGRAPLHF
CDR3 DNA: TGTGCCAGCAGCCTCCGGGACGGACGTGCACCCCTCCACTTT

D gene: -
V gene: TRBV20-1
clone size: -
J gene: TRBJ2-6
CDR3 protein: CSALMGGANVLTF
CDR3 DNA: TGCAGTGCCCTCATGGGGGGGGCCAACGTCCTGACTTTC

D gene: TRBD2
V gene: TRBV5-1
clone size: -
J gene: TRBJ2-2
CDR3 protein: CASSWPGTSGEMNTGELFF
CDR3 DNA: TGCGCCAGCAGCTGGCCCGGGACTAGCGGGGAGATGAACACCGGGGAGCTGTTTTTT

D gene: -
V gene: TRBV6-4
clone size: -
J gene: TRBJ2-7
CDR3 protein: CASSDSWGSRSGEQYF
CDR3 DNA: TGTGCCAGCAGTGACTCTTGGGGCAGTCGGTCTGGCGAGCAGTACTTC

D gene: TRBD2
V gene: TRBV20-1
clone size: many
J gene: TRBJ2-1
CDR3 protein: CSAEIGLAGDWYEQFF
CDR3 DNA: TGCAGTGCTGAAATCGGACTAGCGGGGGACTGGTATGAGCAGTTCTTC

D gene: -
V gene: TRBV28
clone size: few
J gene: TRBJ1-2
CDR3 protein: CASRGVANYGYTF
CDR3 DNA: TGTGCCAGCAGGGGGGTCGCTAACTATGGCTACACCTTC

D gene: TRBD1
V gene: TRBV20-1
clone size: -
J gene: TRBJ2-1
CDR3 protein: CSAGDRNNEQFF
CDR3 DNA: TGCAGTGCCGGGGACAGAAACAATGAGCAGTTCTTC

D gene: TRBD1
V gene: TRBV29-1
clone size: few
J gene: TRBJ2-7
CDR3 protein: CSAGPTGGAAGEQYF
CDR3 DNA: TGCAGCGCAGGACCAACAGGGGGCGCGGCGGGGGAGCAGTACTTC

D gene: -
V gene: TRBV5-1
clone size: -
J gene: TRBJ2-7
CDR3 protein: CASSAEGVYEQYF
CDR3 DNA: TGCGCCAGCAGCGCTGAGGGGGTGTACGAGCAGTACTTC

D gene: -
V gene: TRBV5-5
clone size: -
J gene: TRBJ2-7
CDR3 protein: CASSWMWDNYEQYF
CDR3 DNA: TGTGCCAGCAGCTGGATGTGGGACAACTACGAGCAGTACTTC

D gene: TRBD1
V gene: TRBV20-1
clone size: -
J gene: TRBJ2-7
CDR3 protein: CSALAWGQGSYKSLSYEQYF
CDR3 DNA: TGCAGTGCACTTGCTTGGGGACAGGGTTCCTACAAATCTCTCTCCTACGAGCAGTACTTC

D gene: TRBD2
V gene: TRBV20-1
clone size: -
J gene: TRBJ2-3
CDR3 protein: CSARRGLAGDTDTQYF
CDR3 DNA: TGCAGTGCCCGAAGGGGACTAGCGGGGGACACAGATACGCAGTATTTT

D gene: -
V gene: TRBV10-3
clone size: -
J gene: TRBJ2-5
CDR3 protein: CAISETISGRETQYF
CDR3 DNA: TGTGCCATCAGTGAAACTATTTCAGGGAGAGAGACCCAGTACTTC

D gene: TRBD2
V gene: TRBV20-1
clone size: many
J gene: TRBJ2-3
CDR3 protein: CSATGTSGDRTQYF
CDR3 DNA: TGCAGTGCTACCGGGACTAGCGGGGATAGGACGCAGTATTTT

D gene: -
V gene: TRBV12-3/TRBV12-4
clone size: -
J gene: TRBJ2-5
CDR3 protein: CASSDGTQETQYF
CDR3 DNA: TGTGCCAGCAGCGATGGGACGCAAGAGACCCAGTACTTC

D gene: -
V gene: TRBV12-3/TRBV12-4
clone size: few
J gene: TRBJ1-5
CDR3 protein: CASSLGPYSNQPQHF
CDR3 DNA: TGTGCCAGCAGTTTGGGACCCTATAGCAATCAGCCCCAGCATTTT

D gene: TRBD2
V gene: TRBV20-1
clone size: -
J gene: TRBJ2-2
CDR3 protein: CSARAGGFGTGELFF
CDR3 DNA: TGCAGTGCTAGAGCGGGGGGTTTTGGCACCGGGGAGCTGTTTTTT

D gene: -
V gene: TRBV6-2/TRBV6-3
clone size: -
J gene: TRBJ2-2
CDR3 protein: CASSYAPATGTGELFF
CDR3 DNA: TGTGCCAGCAGTTACGCTCCTGCGACTGGGACCGGGGAGCTGTTTTTT

D gene: -
V gene: TRBV25-1
clone size: once
J gene: TRBJ2-5
CDR3 protein: CASSPRVGDGETQYF
CDR3 DNA: TGTGCCAGCAGTCCTAGGGTCGGGGATGGAGAGACCCAGTACTTC

D gene: TRBD1
V gene: TRBV7-9
clone size: -
J gene: TRBJ2-1
CDR3 protein: CASSSRQGNYNEQFF
CDR3 DNA: TGTGCCAGCAGCTCGCGACAGGGGAACTACAATGAGCAGTTCTTC

D gene: TRBD2
V gene: TRBV11-2
clone size: few
J gene: TRBJ2-2
CDR3 protein: CASSAFLAGYTGELFF
CDR3 DNA: TGTGCCAGCAGCGCCTTCCTAGCGGGGTACACCGGGGAGCTGTTTTTT

D gene: -
V gene: TRBV27
clone size: -
J gene: TRBJ2-7
CDR3 protein: CASRAKGGGTYEQYF
CDR3 DNA: TGTGCCAGCAGGGCTAAGGGGGGAGGAACTTACGAGCAGTACTTC

D gene: TRBD1
V gene: TRBV29-1
clone size: -
J gene: TRBJ1-2
CDR3 protein: CSVLRQGAGGYTF
CDR3 DNA: TGCAGCGTTTTAAGGCAGGGGGCTGGTGGCTACACCTTC

D gene: TRBD2
V gene: TRBV18
clone size: once
J gene: TRBJ2-1
CDR3 protein: CASSPRLAGADRSEQFF
CDR3 DNA: TGTGCCAGCTCACCGCGACTAGCGGGGGCCGATAGGAGTGAGCAGTTCTTC

D gene: -
V gene: TRBV20-1
clone size: few
J gene: TRBJ2-7
CDR3 protein: CSARDYRQNYEQYF
CDR3 DNA: TGCAGTGCTAGAGATTACCGGCAGAACTACGAGCAGTACTTC

D gene: -
V gene: TRBV6-5
clone size: -
J gene: TRBJ2-3
CDR3 protein: CASSYRGSEDTQYF
CDR3 DNA: TGTGCCAGCAGTTACAGGGGTAGTGAAGATACGCAGTATTTT

D gene: -
V gene: TRBV6-5
clone size: once
J gene: TRBJ2-2
CDR3 protein: CASTFRPNTGELFF
CDR3 DNA: TGTGCCAGCACGTTCAGACCGAACACCGGGGAGCTGTTTTTT

D gene: TRBD2
V gene: TRBV10-3
clone size: many
J gene: TRBJ2-1
CDR3 protein: CAIAQGPSTSSGPPYNEQFF
CDR3 DNA: TGTGCCATCGCCCAAGGGCCATCGACTAGCTCCGGGCCTCCCTACAATGAGCAGTTCTTC

D gene: TRBD2
V gene: TRBV7-2
clone size: once
J gene: TRBJ2-1
CDR3 protein: CASSLGASGGDEQFF
CDR3 DNA: TGTGCCAGCAGCTTAGGGGCTAGCGGGGGCGATGAGCAGTTCTTC

D gene: TRBD1
V gene: TRBV20-1
clone size: few
J gene: TRBJ2-3
CDR3 protein: CSAGRQGATDTQYF
CDR3 DNA: TGCAGTGCTGGGAGACAGGGGGCCACAGATACGCAGTATTTT

D gene: -
V gene: TRBV4-1
clone size: -
J gene: TRBJ1-4
CDR3 protein: CASSQDIWSPGANEKLFF
CDR3 DNA: TGCGCCAGCAGCCAAGATATATGGAGCCCCGGGGCTAATGAAAAACTGTTTTTT

D gene: -
V gene: TRBV25-1
clone size: -
J gene: TRBJ2-5
CDR3 protein: CASSETGGPGETQYF
CDR3 DNA: TGTGCCAGCAGTGAAACGGGGGGCCCAGGGGAGACCCAGTACTTC

D gene: -
V gene: TRBV6-1
clone size: -
J gene: TRBJ2-3
CDR3 protein: CASSPSVYSADTQYF
CDR3 DNA: TGTGCCAGCAGTCCCTCAGTGTACTCCGCAGATACGCAGTATTTT

D gene: TRBD2
V gene: TRBV7-6
clone size: few
J gene: TRBJ2-5
CDR3 protein: CASSVSGGRGETQYF
CDR3 DNA: TGTGCCAGCAGCGTTAGCGGGGGACGGGGAGAGACCCAGTACTTC